These 10 T cell receptor beta chains were all obtained from the same sample, sequenced in a study of cytomegalovirus exposure and HLA in healthy donors. It was with 60 Vbeta and 13 Jbeta primers that the PCR ran. The protocol was immunoSEQ multiplex PCR, while the TCRdb copy is restricted to in-frame clones and leaves out a portion. The sample holds 160,000 or so clones; approximately 80% are singletons and the top ten take roughly 10%. The sequenced sample was PBMCs. These TCRs come from a man aged 18 to 29 in good health and CMV-seropositive.

V gene TRBV5-1 combines with J gene TRBJ1-1, with D possibly matching TRBD1 (6 bases). V lost 0 bases and J lost 3, with 12 bases in between. From germline, CDR1 is SGHRS and CDR2 YFSETQ. This CDR3 spans 15 amino acids. DNA for the CDR3: TGCGCCAGCAGCTTGGCCACGGGGGGCCACACTGAAGCTTTCTTT. As protein: CASSLATGGHTEAFF. Filled out from reference TRBV5-1 and TRBJ1-1, the complete variable domain reads KAGVTQTPRYLIKTRGQQVTLSCSPISGHRSVSWYQQTPGQGLQFLFEYFSETQRNKGNFPGRFSGRQFSNSRSEMNVSTLELGDSALYLCASSLATGGHTEAFFGQGTRLTVV.

The CDR3 spells CASSGQVSNQPQHF. CDR3 coding DNA: TGTGCCAGCAGTGGACAGGTTAGCAATCAGCCCCAGCATTTT. The V gene is TRBV2, the J gene TRBJ1-5; D may be TRBD1 (6 bases). The CDR3 totals 14 residues. CDR1 is SNHLY and CDR2 is FYNNEI in the germline V gene. V lost 4 bases, J lost 0 bases, and 7 bases lay in between.

The rearrangement uses TRBV27 and TRBJ2-2, with 9 bases lining up with TRBD1. V gave up 3 bases and J gave up 4 bases; unmatched junction bases: 3. This CDR3 has 15 residues. CDR1 and CDR2 from the germline V gene are MNHEY and SMNVEV (reference sequence). The CDR3 DNA follows: TGTGCCAGCAGTTTCCGACAGGGGGGCACCGGGGAGCTGTTTTTT. Amino acid sequence: CASSFRQGGTGELFF.

This chain uses TRBV4-1 with TRBJ1-4, with unresolved D. Trimming removed 0 bases at V and 6 bases at J, with 11 bases between. The CDR3 is made up of 15 amino acids. Per the germline V gene, CDR1 is MGHRA and CDR2 is YSYEKL. The CDR3 nucleotides read TGCGCCAGCAGCCAAGATCTCCTGACTTATGAAAAACTGTTTTTT. It encodes CASSQDLLTYEKLFF.

Notes on this clone: This sample includes further DNA sequences coding for the same CDR3. This chain uses TRBV18 with TRBJ1-5; 7 nucleotides agree with TRBD1. J lost 4 bases, V lost 3 bases, and 6 bases had no gene match. In germline, CDR1 is KGHSH, CDR2 LQKENI. The CDR3 has 15 amino acids. In DNA, the CDR3 is TGTGCCAGCTCACCTTCTCAGGGGGGTAATCAGCCCCAGCATTTT. Its translation is CASSPSQGGNQPQHF.

The chain is built from TRBV6-1 and TRBJ2-5, with 9 bases lining up with TRBD2. Germline V lookup: CDR1 MNHNS, CDR2 SASEGT. This CDR3 has 16 amino acids. Unmatched junction bases numbered 8, after V lost 4 bases and J lost 2 bases. CDR3 sequence: CASSAGGLAGQETQYF. The CDR3 DNA reads TGTGCCAGCAGTGCGGGGGGGCTAGCGGGACAAGAGACCCAGTACTTC.

This chain connects TRBV6-5 to TRBJ2-7; D might be TRBD1 (6 bases). Germline V gives CDR1 MNHEY, CDR2 SVGAGI. V was shortened by 2 bases and J by 2 bases, with 7 bases between the two germline ends. CDR3 length equals 13 residues. DNA of the CDR3: TGTGCCAGCAGTTACGGACAGACCTACGAGCAGTACTTC. This sequence encodes CASSYGQTYEQYF.

This clone was recorded only once. This rearrangement joins TRBV10-3 to TRBJ1-4; unclear D gene. The germline V gene has CDR1 ENHRY and CDR2 SYGVKD. The CDR3 extends over 13 amino acids. Trimming left V 0 bases short and J 8 bases short, with 7 bases between. In DNA, the CDR3 is TGTGCCATCAGTGAGTCTCGCGGAGAAAAACTGTTTTTT. This gives the protein CAISESRGEKLFF.

The chain recombines TRBV29-1 with TRBJ2-1; 7 nucleotides agree with TRBD1. V lost 7 bases to trimming and J lost 8 bases; unmatched junction nucleotides: 8. This CDR3 spans 12 amino acids. CDR1 SQVTM and CDR2 ANQGSEA come from the germline V gene. The DNA of the CDR3 is TGCAGCGCTGGGGACAGCACTCATGAGCAGTTCTTC. Amino acid sequence: CSAGDSTHEQFF.

The rearrangement joins TRBV30 to TRBJ1-1; D is uncertain. CDR3 length: 14 residues. V was pared by 0 bases and J by 0 bases, with 8 bases between. The germline CDR1 and CDR2 sequences are GTSNPN and SVGIG (reference sequence). The CDR3 sequence: CAWSVRGMNTEAFF. In DNA form, the CDR3 reads TGTGCCTGGAGTGTTCGGGGAATGAACACTGAAGCTTTCTTT.